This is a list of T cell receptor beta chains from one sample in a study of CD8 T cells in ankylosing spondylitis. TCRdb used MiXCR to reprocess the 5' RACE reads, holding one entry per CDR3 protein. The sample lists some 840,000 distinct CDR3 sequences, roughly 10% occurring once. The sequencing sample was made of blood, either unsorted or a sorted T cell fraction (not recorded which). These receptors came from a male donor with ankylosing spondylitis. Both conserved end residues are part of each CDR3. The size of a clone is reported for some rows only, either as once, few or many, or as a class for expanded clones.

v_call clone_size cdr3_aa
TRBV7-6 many CASSSQGDSEQYF
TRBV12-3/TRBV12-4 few CASSLARRGLAVSTDTQYF
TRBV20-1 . CCASWAPIGQAGNTIYF
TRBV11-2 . CASSFGATTEAFF
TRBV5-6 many CASSLNEISYNEQFF
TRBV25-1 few CASSGQGEHYGYTF
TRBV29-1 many CSGGDRKNEQFF
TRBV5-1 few CASSLGGFGSYEQYF
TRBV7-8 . CASSHHQATFYNEQFF
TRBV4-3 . CASSQGFLDRELLFTGELFF
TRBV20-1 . CSASVPRQGGGYTF
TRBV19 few CASSMGGGINEQFF
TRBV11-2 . CASSLVEVGATEAFF
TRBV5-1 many CASSLTGLASYEQYF
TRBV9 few CASSVLHVGGTDTQYF
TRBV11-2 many CASSLIAGAYNEQFF
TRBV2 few CASGGLYEQYF
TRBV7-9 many CASSLILSGANVLTF
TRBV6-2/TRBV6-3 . CASSHISGDTGELFF
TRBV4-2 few CASSPVRAGRGNEQFF
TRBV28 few CATKSGGVGNQPQHF
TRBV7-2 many CASSLEWPGLGGELFF
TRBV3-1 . CASSRGGRNSYNEQFF
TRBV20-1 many CSARRGSVDEQFF
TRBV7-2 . CASAGTGAFYEQYF
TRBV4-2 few CASSQAGVPYEQYF
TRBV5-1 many CASSPGQDSNQPQHF
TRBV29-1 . CSVKTGVGEKLFF
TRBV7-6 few CASSLGPDRGYTF
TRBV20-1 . CSAWNYGYTF
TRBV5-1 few CASSLGGAIYNEQFF
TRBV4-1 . CASSTYAGTLKSSYEQYF
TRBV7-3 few CASSPRQARNTEAFF